One and the same sample provided the 2 T cell receptor beta chains below, sequenced in a study of blood T cell repertoires in COVID-19. Method: immunoSEQ multiplex PCR; TCRdb's copy keeps in-frame clones and lacks some. The sample shows 40,000 or so clones, nearly 90% of them seen only once. Sequencing input: peripheral blood. The receptors here all came from a man aged 50-59 years with active COVID-19.

The chain carries TRBV7-2 and TRBJ1-1, with TRBD1 identical over 8 bases. The CDR3 has 15 residues. V was clipped by 4 bases and J by 0 bases; unmatched bases: 4. Looked up from germline, CDR1 is SGHTA and CDR2 is FQGNSA. This CDR3 is CASSSGGRVNTEAFF. In DNA, the CDR3 is TGTGCCAGCAGCTCAGGGGGCCGGGTGAACACTGAAGCTTTCTTT.

V usage is TRBV18 and J usage is TRBJ2-5; weak D call: TRBD1 (7 bases). CDR3 size: 18 residues. In germline, CDR1 is KGHSH, CDR2 LQKENI. The V end was cut by 5 bases, the J end by 5 bases, with 27 bases between. DNA of the CDR3: TGTGCCAGCTCAGGCTATGGCGCAGGGGGGAGTTCAGCGGAGACCCAGTACTTC. Protein sequence: CASSGYGAGGSSAETQYF.